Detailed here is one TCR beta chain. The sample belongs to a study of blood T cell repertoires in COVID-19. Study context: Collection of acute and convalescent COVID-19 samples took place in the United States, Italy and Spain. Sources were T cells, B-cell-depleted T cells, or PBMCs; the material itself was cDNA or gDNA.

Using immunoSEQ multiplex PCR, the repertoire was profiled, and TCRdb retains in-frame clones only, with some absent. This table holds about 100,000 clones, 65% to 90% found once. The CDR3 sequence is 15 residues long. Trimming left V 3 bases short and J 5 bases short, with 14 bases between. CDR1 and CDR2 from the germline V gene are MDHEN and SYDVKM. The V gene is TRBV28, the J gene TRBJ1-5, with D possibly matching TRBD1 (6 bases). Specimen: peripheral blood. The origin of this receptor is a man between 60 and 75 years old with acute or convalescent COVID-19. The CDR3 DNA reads TGTGCCAGCAGTTTTGATGCAGGGGTACATCAGCCCCAGCATTTT. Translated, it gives CASSFDAGVHQPQHF.